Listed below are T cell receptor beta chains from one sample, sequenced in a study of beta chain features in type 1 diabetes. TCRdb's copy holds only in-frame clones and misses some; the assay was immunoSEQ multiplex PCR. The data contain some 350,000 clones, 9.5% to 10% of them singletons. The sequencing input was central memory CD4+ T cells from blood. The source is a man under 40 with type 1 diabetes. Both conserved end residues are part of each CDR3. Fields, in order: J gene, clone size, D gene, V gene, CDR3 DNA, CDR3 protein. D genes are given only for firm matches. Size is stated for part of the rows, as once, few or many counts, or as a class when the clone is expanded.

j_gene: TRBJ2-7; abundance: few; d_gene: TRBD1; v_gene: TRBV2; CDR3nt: TGTGCCAGCAGTCGGGACAGCTCCTACGAGCAGTACTTC; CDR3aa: CASSRDSSYEQYF
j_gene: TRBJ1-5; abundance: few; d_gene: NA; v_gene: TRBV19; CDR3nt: TGTGCCAGTAGTATACTAGGAAATCAGCCCCAGCATTTT; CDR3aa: CASSILGNQPQHF
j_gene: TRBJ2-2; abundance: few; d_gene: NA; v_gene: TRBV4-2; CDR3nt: TGTGCCAGCGCAGCCTTGAACACCGGGGAGCTGTTTTTT; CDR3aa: CASAALNTGELFF
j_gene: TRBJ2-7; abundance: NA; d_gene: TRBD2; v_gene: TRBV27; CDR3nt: TGTGCCAGCAGGAATCTAGCGGGAGGGTCCCAGGACGAGCAGTACTTC; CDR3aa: CASRNLAGGSQDEQYF
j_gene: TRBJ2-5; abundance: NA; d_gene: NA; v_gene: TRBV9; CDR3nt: TGTGCCAGCAGCGTAGCCGGGAGTGGTGAAGAGACCCAGTACTTC; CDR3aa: CASSVAGSGEETQYF
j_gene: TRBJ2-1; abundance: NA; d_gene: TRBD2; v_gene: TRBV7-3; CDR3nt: TGTGCCAGCAGCCCAGCGGCCGGCGCGGGAGTACGCGATGAGCAGTTCTTC; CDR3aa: CASSPAAGAGVRDEQFF
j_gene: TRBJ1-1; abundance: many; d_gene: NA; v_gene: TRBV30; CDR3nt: TGTGCCTGGAGTGGGGTGTCTGAAGCTTTCTTT; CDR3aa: CAWSGVSEAFF
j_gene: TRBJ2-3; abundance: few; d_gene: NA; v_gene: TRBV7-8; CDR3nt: NA; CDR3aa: CASSLVGTGNSYF
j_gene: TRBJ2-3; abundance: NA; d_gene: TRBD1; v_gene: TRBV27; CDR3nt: TGTGCCAGCAGTTTTGGAGGGAACAGGGGGTCAAACACAGATACGCAGTATTTT; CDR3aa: CASSFGGNRGSNTDTQYF
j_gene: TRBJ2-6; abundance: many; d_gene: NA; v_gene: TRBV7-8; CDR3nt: TGTGCCAGCAGCTTTCAAACTGGGGCCAACGTCCTGACTTTC; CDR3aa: CASSFQTGANVLTF
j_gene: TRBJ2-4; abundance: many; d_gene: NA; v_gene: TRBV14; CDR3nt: TGTGCCAGCAGCCCATCAGCGGGTGCAGGGAACATTCAGTACTTC; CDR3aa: CASSPSAGAGNIQYF
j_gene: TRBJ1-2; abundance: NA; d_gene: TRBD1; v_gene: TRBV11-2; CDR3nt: TGTGCCAGCAGCTCCTACACAGGGGGACATGGCTACACCTTC; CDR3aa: CASSSYTGGHGYTF
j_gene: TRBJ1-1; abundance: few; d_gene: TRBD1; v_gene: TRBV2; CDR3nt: TGTGCCAGCAGTGTGGGACAGATGAACACTGAAGCTTTCTTT; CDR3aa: CASSVGQMNTEAFF
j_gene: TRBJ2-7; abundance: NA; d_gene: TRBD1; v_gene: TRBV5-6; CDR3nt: TGTGCCAGCAGCCCCCAGGGGGTCTACGAGCAGTACTTC; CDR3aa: CASSPQGVYEQYF
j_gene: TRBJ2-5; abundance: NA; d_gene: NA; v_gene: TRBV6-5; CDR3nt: TGTGCCAGCAGTTACTCTAAACGGGGACCCCAGTACTTC; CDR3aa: CASSYSKRGPQYF
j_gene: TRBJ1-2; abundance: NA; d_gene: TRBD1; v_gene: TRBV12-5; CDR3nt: TGTGCTAGTGGTTTGGTACTGATTGAGACAGGGAAATTCTATGGCTACACCTTC; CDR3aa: CASGLVLIETGKFYGYTF
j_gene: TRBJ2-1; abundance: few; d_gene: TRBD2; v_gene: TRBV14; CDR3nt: TGTGCCAGCAGCCATCGGGCTAGCGGGAACAATGAGCAGTTCTTC; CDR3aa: CASSHRASGNNEQFF
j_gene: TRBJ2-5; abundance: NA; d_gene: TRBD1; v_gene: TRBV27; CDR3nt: TGTGCCAGCAGTACCGGGCGGGACAGGACGGAGCAGTACTTC; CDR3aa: CASSTGRDRTEQYF
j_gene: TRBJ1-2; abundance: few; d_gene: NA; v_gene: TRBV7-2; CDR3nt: TGTGCCAGCAGCTTAGATCGGGGACGTAACTATGGCTACACCTTC; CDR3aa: CASSLDRGRNYGYTF
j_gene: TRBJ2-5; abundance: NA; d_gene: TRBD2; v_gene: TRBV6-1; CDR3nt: TGTGCCAGCAGAGGACTAGCGGGGCTCCAAGAGACCCAGTACTTC; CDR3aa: CASRGLAGLQETQYF
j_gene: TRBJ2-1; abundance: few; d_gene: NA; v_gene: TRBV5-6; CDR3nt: TGTGCCTCAGGGGGGCTTTATTACAATGAGCAGTTCTTC; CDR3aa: CASGGLYYNEQFF
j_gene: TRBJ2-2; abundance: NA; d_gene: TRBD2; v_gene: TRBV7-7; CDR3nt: TGTGCTAGCAGCTTATCCCCTAGCGGGAGTAGCGCCGGGGAGCTGTTTTTT; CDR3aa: CASSLSPSGSSAGELFF
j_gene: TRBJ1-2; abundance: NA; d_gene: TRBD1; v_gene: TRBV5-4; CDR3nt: TGTGCCAGCAGCTTGGGCTTGTTGGGACAGGGCGTCTCTGGCTACACCTTC; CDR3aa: CASSLGLLGQGVSGYTF
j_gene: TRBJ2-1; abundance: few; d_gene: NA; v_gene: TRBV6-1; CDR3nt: TGTGCCAGCAGCATTATCCCGGGACCCGGTGAGCAGTTCTTC; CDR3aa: CASSIIPGPGEQFF
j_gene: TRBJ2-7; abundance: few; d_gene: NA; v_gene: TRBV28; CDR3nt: TGTGCCGTGTCAGCCCTCAGCACACGTCGCGAGCAGTACTTC; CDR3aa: CAVSALSTRREQYF
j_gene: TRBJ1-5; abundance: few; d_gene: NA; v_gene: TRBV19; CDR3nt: TGTGCCAGTAGGTCGGACGCGGGTTTCAATCAGCCCCAGCATTTT; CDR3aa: CASRSDAGFNQPQHF
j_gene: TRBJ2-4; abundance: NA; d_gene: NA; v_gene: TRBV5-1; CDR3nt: TGCGCCAGCAGCTTGGACACGTTAGCCAAAAACATTCAGTACTTC; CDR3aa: CASSLDTLAKNIQYF
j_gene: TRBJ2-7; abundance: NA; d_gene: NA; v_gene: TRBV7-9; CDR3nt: TGTGCCAGCAGCTTTGACAGACGCGGCGAGCAGTACTTC; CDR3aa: CASSFDRRGEQYF
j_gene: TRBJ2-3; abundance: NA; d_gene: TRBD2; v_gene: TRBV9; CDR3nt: TGTGCCAGCAGCCCCTCGATGGGAGGGTTCACAGATACGCAGTATTTT; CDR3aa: CASSPSMGGFTDTQYF
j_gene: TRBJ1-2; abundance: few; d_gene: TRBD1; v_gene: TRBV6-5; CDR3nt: TGTGCCAGCAGTTCTACCGGGACAGCTTCCTATGGCTACACCTTC; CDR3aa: CASSSTGTASYGYTF
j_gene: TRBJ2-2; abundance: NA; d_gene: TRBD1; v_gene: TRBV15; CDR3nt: TGTGCCACCAGCAGCCAAAGTACCGGGACAGCAAGAACCGGGGAGCTGTTTTTT; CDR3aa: CATSSQSTGTARTGELFF
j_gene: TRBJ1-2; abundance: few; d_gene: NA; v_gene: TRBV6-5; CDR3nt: TGTGCCAGCCGTAGAGGGGACTACGATGGCTACACCTTC; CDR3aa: CASRRGDYDGYTF
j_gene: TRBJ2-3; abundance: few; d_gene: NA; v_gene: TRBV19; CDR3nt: TGTGCCAGTAGTATCCAGTCTCTCCGCACAGATACGCAGTATTTT; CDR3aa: CASSIQSLRTDTQYF
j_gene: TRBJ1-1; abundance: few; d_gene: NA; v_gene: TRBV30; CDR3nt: TGTGCCTGGAATTGGGACACTGAAGCTTTCTTT; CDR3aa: CAWNWDTEAFF